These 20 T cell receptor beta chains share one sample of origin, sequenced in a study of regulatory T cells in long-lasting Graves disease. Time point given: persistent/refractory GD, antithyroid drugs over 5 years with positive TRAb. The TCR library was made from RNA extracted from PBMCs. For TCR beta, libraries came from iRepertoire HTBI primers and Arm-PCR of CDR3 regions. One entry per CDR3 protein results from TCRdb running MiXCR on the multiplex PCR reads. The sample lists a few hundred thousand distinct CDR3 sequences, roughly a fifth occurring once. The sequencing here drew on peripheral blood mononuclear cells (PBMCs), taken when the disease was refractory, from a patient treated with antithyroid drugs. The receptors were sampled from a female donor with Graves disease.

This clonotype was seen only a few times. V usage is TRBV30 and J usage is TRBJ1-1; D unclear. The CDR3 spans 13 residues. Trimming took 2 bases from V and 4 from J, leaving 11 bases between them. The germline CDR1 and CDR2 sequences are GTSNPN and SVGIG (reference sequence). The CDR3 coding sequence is TGTGCCTGGAGTCCCACGGGGAGCACTGAAGCTTTCTTT. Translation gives CAWSPTGSTEAFF.

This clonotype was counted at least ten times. CDR3 DNA: TGTGCCAGCAGCTTAGTCGGGGGCGGGAGTGAAAAACTGTTTTTT. Translation gives CASSLVGGGSEKLFF. The chain employs TRBV7-2 and TRBJ1-4, with a tentative D call TRBD1 (6 bases). CDR3 length equals 15 residues. The germline V gene encodes CDR1 SGHTA and CDR2 FQGNSA. Trimming removed 1 base at V and 7 bases at J, with 13 bases between.

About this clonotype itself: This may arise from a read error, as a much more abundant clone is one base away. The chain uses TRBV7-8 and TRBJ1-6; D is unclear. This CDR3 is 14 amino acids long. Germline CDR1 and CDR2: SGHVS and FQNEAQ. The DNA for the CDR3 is TGTGTCAGCAGCTTAGTCGGGTCCAATTCACCCCTCCACTTT. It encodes CVSSLVGSNSPLHF.

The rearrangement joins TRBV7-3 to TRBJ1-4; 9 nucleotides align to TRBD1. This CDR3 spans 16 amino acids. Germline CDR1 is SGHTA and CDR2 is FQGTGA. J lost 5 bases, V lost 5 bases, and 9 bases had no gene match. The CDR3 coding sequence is TGTGCCAGCAGCCCTAGACAGGGGGGAGTGAATGAAAAACTGTTTTTT. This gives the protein CASSPRQGGVNEKLFF.

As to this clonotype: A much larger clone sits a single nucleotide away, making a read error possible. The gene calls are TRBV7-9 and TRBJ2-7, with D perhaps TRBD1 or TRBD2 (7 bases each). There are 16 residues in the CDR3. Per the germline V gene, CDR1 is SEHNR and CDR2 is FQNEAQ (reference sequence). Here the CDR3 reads CGSSLERGGTDYEQYF. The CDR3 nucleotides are TGTGGCAGCAGCTTAGAGCGGGGAGGGACAGACTACGAGCAGTACTTC.

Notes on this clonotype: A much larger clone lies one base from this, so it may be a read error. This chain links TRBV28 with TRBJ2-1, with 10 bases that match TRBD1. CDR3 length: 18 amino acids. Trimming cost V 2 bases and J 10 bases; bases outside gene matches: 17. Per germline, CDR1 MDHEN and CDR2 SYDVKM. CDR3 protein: CASSLMRTGGQTAYEQFF. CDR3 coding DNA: TGTGCCAGCAGTTTAATGAGGACAGGGGGGCAAACCGCCTACGAGCAGTTCTTC.

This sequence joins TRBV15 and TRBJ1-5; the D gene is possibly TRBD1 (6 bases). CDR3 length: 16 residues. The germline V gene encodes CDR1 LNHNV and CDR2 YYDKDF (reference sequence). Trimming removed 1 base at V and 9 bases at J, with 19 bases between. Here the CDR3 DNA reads TGTGCCACCAGCAGAGGGCACGGACAGAACCATCGGCCCCAGCATTTT. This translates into CATSRGHGQNHRPQHF.

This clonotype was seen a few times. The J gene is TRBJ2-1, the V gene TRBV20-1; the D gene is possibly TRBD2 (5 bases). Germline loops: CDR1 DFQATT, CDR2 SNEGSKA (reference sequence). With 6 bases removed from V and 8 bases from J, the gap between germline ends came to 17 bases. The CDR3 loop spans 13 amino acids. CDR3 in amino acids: CSAIPGIRDEQFF. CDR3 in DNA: TGCAGTGCAATACCGGGGATTCGGGATGAGCAGTTCTTC.

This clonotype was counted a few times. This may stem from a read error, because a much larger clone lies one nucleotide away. CDR3 residues: CASSSECQETQYF. In DNA form, the CDR3 reads TGTGCCAGCAGTAGCGAGTGCCAAGAGACCCAGTACTTC. J is TRBJ2-5 and V is TRBV2; D not resolved. The CDR3 contains 13 residues. V lost 5 bases and J lost 1, with 8 bases in between. Germline V gene sequence: CDR1 SNHLY, CDR2 FYNNEI.

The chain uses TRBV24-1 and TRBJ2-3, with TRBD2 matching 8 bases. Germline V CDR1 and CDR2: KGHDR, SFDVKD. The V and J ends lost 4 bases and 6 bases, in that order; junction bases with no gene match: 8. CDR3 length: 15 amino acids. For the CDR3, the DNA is TGTGCCACCAGTGACCAAACTAGCGGTACCGATACGCAGTATTTT. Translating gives CATSDQTSGTDTQYF.

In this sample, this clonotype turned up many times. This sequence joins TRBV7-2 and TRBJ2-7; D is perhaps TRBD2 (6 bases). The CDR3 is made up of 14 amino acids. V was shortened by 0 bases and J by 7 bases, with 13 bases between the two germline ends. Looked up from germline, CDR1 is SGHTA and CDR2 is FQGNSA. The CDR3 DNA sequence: TGTGCCAGCAGCTTAGCGAGCGGGTCTCGTGAGCAGTACTTC. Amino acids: CASSLASGSREQYF.

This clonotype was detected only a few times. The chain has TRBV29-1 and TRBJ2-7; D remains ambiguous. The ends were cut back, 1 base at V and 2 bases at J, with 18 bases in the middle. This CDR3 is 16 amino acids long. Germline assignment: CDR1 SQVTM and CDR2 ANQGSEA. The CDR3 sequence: CSVEGPETVPPYEQYF. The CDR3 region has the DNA TGCAGCGTTGAAGGTCCGGAGACGGTTCCCCCCTACGAGCAGTACTTC.

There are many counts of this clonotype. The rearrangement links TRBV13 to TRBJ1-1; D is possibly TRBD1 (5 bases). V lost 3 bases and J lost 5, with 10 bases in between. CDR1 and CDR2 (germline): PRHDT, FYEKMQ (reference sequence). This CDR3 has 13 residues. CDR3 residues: CASSFPGMTEAFF. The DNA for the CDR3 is TGTGCCAGCAGCTTTCCAGGGATGACTGAAGCTTTCTTT.

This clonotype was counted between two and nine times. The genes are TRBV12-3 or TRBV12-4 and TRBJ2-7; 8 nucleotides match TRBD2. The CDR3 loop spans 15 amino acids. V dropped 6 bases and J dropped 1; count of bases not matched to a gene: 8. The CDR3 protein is CASSRTSSESYEQYF. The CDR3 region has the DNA TGTGCCAGCAGCCGGACTAGCTCCGAGTCCTACGAGCAGTACTTC.

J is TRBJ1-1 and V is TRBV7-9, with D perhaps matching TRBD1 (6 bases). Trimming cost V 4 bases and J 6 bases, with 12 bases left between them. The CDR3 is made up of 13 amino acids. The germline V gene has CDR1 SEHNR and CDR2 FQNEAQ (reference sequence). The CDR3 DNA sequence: TGTGCCAGCAGCTGGACAGATAAAGCTGAAGCTTTCTTT. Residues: CASSWTDKAEAFF.

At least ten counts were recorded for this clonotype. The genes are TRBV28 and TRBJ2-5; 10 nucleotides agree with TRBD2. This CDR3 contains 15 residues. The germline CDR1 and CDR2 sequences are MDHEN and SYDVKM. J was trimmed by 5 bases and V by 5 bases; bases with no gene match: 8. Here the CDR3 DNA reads TGTGCCAGCAGTCCCTTTAGAGCGGGAGGGGAGACCCAGTACTTC. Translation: CASSPFRAGGETQYF.

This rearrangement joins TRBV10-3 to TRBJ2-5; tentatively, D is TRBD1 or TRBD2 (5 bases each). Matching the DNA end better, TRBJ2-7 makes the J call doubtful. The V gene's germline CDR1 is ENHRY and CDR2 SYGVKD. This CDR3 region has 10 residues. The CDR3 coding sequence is TGTGCCACCGGGACCTCCGAGCAGTACTTC. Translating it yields CATGTSEQYF.

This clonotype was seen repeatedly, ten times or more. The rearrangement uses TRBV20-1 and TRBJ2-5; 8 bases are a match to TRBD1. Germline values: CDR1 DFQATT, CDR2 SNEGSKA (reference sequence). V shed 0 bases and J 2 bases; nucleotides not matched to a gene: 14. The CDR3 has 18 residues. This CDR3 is CSARDKGTGTIIQETQYF. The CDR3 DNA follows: TGCAGTGCTAGAGATAAGGGGACAGGAACGATAATTCAAGAGACCCAGTACTTC.

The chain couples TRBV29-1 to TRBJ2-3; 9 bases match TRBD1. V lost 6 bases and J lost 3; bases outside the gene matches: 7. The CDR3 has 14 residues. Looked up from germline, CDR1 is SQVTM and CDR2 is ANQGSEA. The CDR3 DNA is TGCAGCGTCCGCGGTGGGACAGGGACAGATACGCAGTATTTT. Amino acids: CSVRGGTGTDTQYF.

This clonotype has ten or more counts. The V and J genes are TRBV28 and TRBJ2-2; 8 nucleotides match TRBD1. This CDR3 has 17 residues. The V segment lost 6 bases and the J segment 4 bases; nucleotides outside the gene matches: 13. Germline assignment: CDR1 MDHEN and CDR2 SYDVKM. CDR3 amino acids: CASSSPRQGAVTGELFF. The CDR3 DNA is TGTGCCAGCAGCAGCCCAAGGCAGGGGGCAGTCACCGGGGAGCTGTTTTTT.